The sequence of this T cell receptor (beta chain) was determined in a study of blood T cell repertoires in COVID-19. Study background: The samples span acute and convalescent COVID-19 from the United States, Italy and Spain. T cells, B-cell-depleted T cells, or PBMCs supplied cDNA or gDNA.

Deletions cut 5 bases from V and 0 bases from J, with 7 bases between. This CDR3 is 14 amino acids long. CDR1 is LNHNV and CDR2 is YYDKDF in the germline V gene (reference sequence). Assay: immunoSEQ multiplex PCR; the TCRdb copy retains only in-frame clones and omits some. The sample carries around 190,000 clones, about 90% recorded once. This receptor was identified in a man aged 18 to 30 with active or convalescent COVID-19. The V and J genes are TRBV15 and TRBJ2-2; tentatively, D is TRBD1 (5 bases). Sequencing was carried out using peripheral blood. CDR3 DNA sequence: TGTGCCACCAGCGACAGACCGAACACCGGGGAGCTGTTTTTT. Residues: CATSDRPNTGELFF.